A selection of T cell receptor beta chains follows, all from one sample in a study of blood T cells in healthy people across ages. A single record per CDR3 protein comes from TCRdb applying MiXCR to the 5' RACE reads. The sample carries 730,000 or so distinct CDR3 sequences, approximately 40% recorded once. Specimen: blood. Source of these receptors: an elderly man in good health. Both conserved end residues are part of each CDR3. The D gene is left open where the match is weak. Some rows have no size entry. The others give once, few or many, or a class for an expanded clone.

TRBV7-6	.	.	TRBJ2-7	TGTGCCAGCAGCTTAGCACGGCCCCCCTACGAGCAGTACTTC	CASSLARPPYEQYF
TRBV30	.	.	TRBJ2-3	TGTGCCTGGAGTATGACTAGTGGCGGGTCCACAGATACGCAGTATTTT	CAWSMTSGGSTDTQYF
TRBV7-2	once	TRBD1	TRBJ2-1	TGTGCCAGCACAGGGACAGGGGGCCTAGGCTCCTACAATGAGCAGTTCTTC	CASTGTGGLGSYNEQFF
TRBV15	.	TRBD1	TRBJ2-1	TGTGCCACCAGCAGAGGTCGGACAGGGTCGGACAATGAGCAGTTCTTC	CATSRGRTGSDNEQFF
TRBV12-3/TRBV12-4	.	TRBD1	TRBJ1-2	TGTGCCAGCAGTACCCCGACAGGGGATGGCTACACCTTC	CASSTPTGDGYTF
TRBV5-1	.	.	TRBJ2-7	TGCGCCAGCAGCATTCCAACTAGTACCTACGAGCAGTACTTC	CASSIPTSTYEQYF
TRBV4-2	many	.	TRBJ2-1	TGTGCCAGCAGACTTATTCCGGACAATGAGCAGTTCTTC	CASRLIPDNEQFF
TRBV20-1	.	.	TRBJ1-2	TGCAGTGTTCGTCGGGGGGGTGGCTACACCTTC	CSVRRGGGYTF
TRBV20-1	many	TRBD1	TRBJ2-5	TGCAGTGCTAGACCGGGACAGGGTTTTGAAGAGACCCAGTACTTC	CSARPGQGFEETQYF
TRBV4-2	once	TRBD1	TRBJ2-7	TGTGCCAGCAGCCAACCGGACAGGCAGCAGTACTTC	CASSQPDRQQYF
TRBV3-1	.	.	TRBJ1-1	TGTGCCAGCAGCCAAGATCTTAGAGACCCTGAAGCTTTCTTT	CASSQDLRDPEAFF
TRBV28	.	.	TRBJ2-6	TGTGCCAGCAGTCCCCCGGGCAGTAGGCCTGGGGCCAACGTCCTGACTTTC	CASSPPGSRPGANVLTF
TRBV6-1	.	.	TRBJ2-1	TGTGCCAGCAGTGAAGGGGTAAATGAGCAGTTCTTC	CASSEGVNEQFF
TRBV20-1	few	TRBD2	TRBJ2-1	TGCAGTGCTCGGACTAGCGGGAGGGGTTTGGGTAATGAGCAGTTCTTC	CSARTSGRGLGNEQFF
TRBV7-2	few	TRBD2	TRBJ2-3	TGTGCCAGCAGCTTAGACCCTGGCGGGAGATTCACAGATACGCAGTATTTT	CASSLDPGGRFTDTQYF
TRBV20-1	.	TRBD2	TRBJ2-7	TGCAGTGCTAGATCCTTAGCGGGAGTTGGCGAGCAGTACTTC	CSARSLAGVGEQYF
TRBV12-3/TRBV12-4	.	.	TRBJ1-2	TGTGCCAGCGCGATGGGGGACTATGGCTACACCTTC	CASAMGDYGYTF
TRBV14	.	TRBD1	TRBJ1-1	TGTGCCAGCAGCCAAACAGGGGGAACTGAAGCTTTCTTT	CASSQTGGTEAFF
TRBV24-1	once	.	TRBJ2-1	TGTGCCACCAGTGATAACTGGGAAGAGACCCAGTTCTTC	CATSDNWEETQFF
TRBV10-3	.	TRBD2	TRBJ2-2	TGTGCCATCACCGGGACTAGCGGGAGGGGGACCGGGGAGCTGTTTTTT	CAITGTSGRGTGELFF
TRBV20-1	few	.	TRBJ2-7	TGCAGTGTCCGAGGGACGAACTACGAGCAGTACTTC	CSVRGTNYEQYF
TRBV14	few	.	TRBJ2-5	TGTGCCAGCAGCCAAGATCGGAATAAAGAGACCCAGTACTTC	CASSQDRNKETQYF
TRBV7-2	.	TRBD1	TRBJ1-6	TGTGCCAGCAGCTCTGGGACAGGGGGAATTTCACCCCTCCACTTT	CASSSGTGGISPLHF
TRBV5-1	.	TRBD2	TRBJ2-7	TGCGCCAGCAGCCTAATAGCGGGGGATTTTGGGGAGCAGTACTTC	CASSLIAGDFGEQYF
TRBV3-1	once	.	TRBJ2-1	TGTGCCAGCAGCCGGGACACAGGGAGCTCCTACAATGAGCAGTTCTTC	CASSRDTGSSYNEQFF
TRBV19	.	.	TRBJ2-6	TGTGCCAGTAGTATGGGGATCTCTGGGGCCAACGTCCTGACTTTC	CASSMGISGANVLTF
TRBV20-1	.	.	TRBJ2-7	TGCAGCCACCTGCAGGGGGGGAGTGGGTCCTACGAGCAGTACTTC	CSHLQGGSGSYEQYF
TRBV4-2	few	TRBD2	TRBJ2-4	TGTGCCAGCAGCCAGGCCGGGACTAGCGGGGGCCAAATAGCCAAAAACATTCAGTACTTC	CASSQAGTSGGQIAKNIQYF
TRBV7-2	.	.	TRBJ2-2	TGTGCCAGCAGCCCCCGACAGGGAGGCGACACCGGGGAGCTGTTTTTT	CASSPRQGGDTGELFF
TRBV27	.	.	TRBJ1-2	TGTGCCAGCAGTTTCTCCCTTAACTATGGCTACACCTTC	CASSFSLNYGYTF
TRBV5-1	few	.	TRBJ2-7	TGCGCCAGCAGCTTAAGCGCTCTTAATTCTGAGCAGTACTTC	CASSLSALNSEQYF
TRBV27	few	TRBD1	TRBJ2-5	TGTGCCAGCAGTTTAAGAAGGGGGCGGGAAGAGACCCAGTACTTC	CASSLRRGREETQYF
TRBV7-3	.	.	TRBJ1-1	TGTGCCAGCAGCTTAAACCGGGGGGCTGAAGCTTTCTTT	CASSLNRGAEAFF
TRBV4-3	.	.	TRBJ1-4	TGCGCCAGCAGCCAGCCGGGACTCGCGAATGAAAAACTGTTTTTT	CASSQPGLANEKLFF
TRBV5-1	few	.	TRBJ2-1	TGCGCCAGCAGGTTTTCGGAAATTGGGCAGTTCTTC	CASRFSEIGQFF
TRBV12-3/TRBV12-4	.	.	TRBJ2-1	TGTGCCAGCAGTTTAACTATTTGGAATGAGCGGTTCTTC	CASSLTIWNERFF
TRBV6-5	.	TRBD1	TRBJ2-7	TGTGCCAGCAGTTCCCATTCAGGGGGCGAGCAGTACTTC	CASSSHSGGEQYF
TRBV20-1	.	.	TRBJ2-7	TGCAGTGCTAGACCATCCGGGCCAAGGGACGGCAAGCAGTACTTC	CSARPSGPRDGKQYF
TRBV2	few	.	TRBJ2-7	TGTGCCAGCAGGAGGGTATACGAGCAGTACTTC	CASRRVYEQYF
TRBV12-5	.	.	TRBJ1-1	TGTGCTAGTGGCTGGGACAAGGGACTATTGAACACTGAAGCTTTCTTT	CASGWDKGLLNTEAFF
TRBV12-3/TRBV12-4	.	.	TRBJ1-2	TGTGCCAGCAGCCTGACCTCCCTAGCTAACTATGGCTACACCTTC	CASSLTSLANYGYTF
TRBV24-1	.	.	TRBJ2-3	TGTGCCACCAATGATTCTGGGGCTGCGGATACGCAGTATTTT	CATNDSGAADTQYF
TRBV29-1	once	TRBD2	TRBJ2-1	TGCAGCGTTGTCGGGGGGGGCTATCAGAGTGAGCAGTTCTTC	CSVVGGGYQSEQFF
TRBV12-3/TRBV12-4	.	.	TRBJ2-1	TGTGCCGTTTCTTTCGACGGGGGTTCCTACAATGAGCAGTTCTTC	CAVSFDGGSYNEQFF
TRBV5-6	few	.	TRBJ2-4	TGTGCCAGCAGCTTGGGGGGGTTTGACAAAAACATTCAGTACTTC	CASSLGGFDKNIQYF
TRBV6-2/TRBV6-3	few	TRBD1	TRBJ2-7	TGTGCCAGCACATGGACAGGGGAGTTCTACGAGCAGTACTTC	CASTWTGEFYEQYF
TRBV10-3	.	TRBD2	TRBJ2-1	TGTGTCATCGCCTGGGGGGGAAATGAGCAGTTCTTC	CVIAWGGNEQFF